This T cell receptor beta chain was documented in a study of cytomegalovirus exposure and HLA in healthy donors. Produced via immunoSEQ multiplex PCR; TCRdb's table is partial and in-frame only. The sample includes about 180,000 clones, around nine tenths of them seen just once. This CDR3 spans 12 amino acids. Germline CDR1 reads SGDLS; CDR2 reads YYNGEE. V gave up 4 bases and J gave up 2 bases, with 5 bases separating them. Study results and limitations: Using the classifier, cytomegalovirus status was reportedly diagnosed with high specificity and sensitivity.

Note on this clone: What it binds is unknown.

The sequence was collected from a man aged 18 to 29 in good health and CMV-seropositive. What was sequenced was PBMCs. This sequence joins TRBV9 and TRBJ2-3; unclear D gene. CDR3 in DNA: TGTGCCAGCAGCTCCTTCACAGATACGCAGTATTTT. The encoded protein is CASSSFTDTQYF.